The entry below gives a single TCR beta chain sequence along with its context. Its specific antigen is unknown. It has no much larger one-base neighbor in the sample; base qualities were not kept. The sample holds other DNA sequences that translate to the same CDR3. The record originates from a study of OX40 agonist ivuxolimab in advanced cancers. Context from the whole study: Ivuxolimab was an agonistic, fully human IgG2 monoclonal antibody directed against OX40 (CD134), a costimulatory receptor. Intravenous ivuxolimab was administered to patients every 2 weeks at six dose levels: 0.01, 0.1, 0.3, 1.5, 3 and 10 mg/kg. Of the approximately 53 patients in dose escalation, some 20 had hepatocellular carcinoma, some 15 had melanoma, 9 had renal cell carcinoma and 9 had head and neck cancer. The dose-escalation cohort was about 83% male with a mean age of approximately 60 years, ranging from roughly 23 to 80. Patients were allowed to have had prior anti-PD-1, anti-PD-L1 or anti-CTLA-4 therapy, and approximately 40% of the dose-escalation patients had been treated with checkpoint inhibitors. Three dose-escalation patients achieved partial responses, one with hepatocellular carcinoma and two with cutaneous melanoma. The point of sequencing TCRbeta in the periphery was to test whether ivuxolimab changed TCR sequence diversity and drove clonal T-cell expansion. The paper covers the monotherapy dose-escalation part of the phase I ivuxolimab trial, which included N of about 51 patients. Broader findings and caveats from the paper: At doses of 0.1 to 3.0 mg/kg, clonal expansion of both CD4+ and CD8+ blood T cells was observed from baseline to week 6. Low levels of normalized T-cell clonal expansion were also shown by some nonresponding patients. On average, CD8+ T cells showed more expanded clones than CD4+ T cells after ivuxolimab. In the 0.1-3.0 mg/kg groups, partial responders were among the patients with the lowest normalized peripheral clonal expansion, particularly in CD8+ T cells. Which antigens the clonally expanded peripheral T cells were specific for was not determined.

CDR1 MGHRA and CDR2 YSYEKL are derived from the germline V gene. V lost 3 bases and J lost 4 bases, and the count of bases not matched to a germline gene is 8. The CDR3 measures 16 amino acids from cysteine to phenylalanine. The DNA shown is the 48-base CDR3, in frame from base 1. Patients with a history of autoimmune disease or receiving systemic immunosuppression were excluded from the trial. In every dose cohort, peripheral blood was drawn for TCR sequencing at baseline, cycle 4 day 1, and cycle 7 day 1. Samples were obtained from an open-label, multicenter, first-in-human phase I dose-escalation trial of ivuxolimab. The trial enrolled adults with locally advanced or metastatic head and neck squamous cell, hepatocellular, melanoma or renal cell carcinoma. Before TCR sequencing, CD4+ and CD8+ T cells were separately sorted from peripheral blood. Genomic DNA was extracted from sorted cells for sequencing of the TCRbeta CDR3 region. The immunoSEQ Assay was used for sequencing of TCRbeta CDR3 regions. In TCRdb, the immuneACCESS table is reduced to in-frame sequences with V and J assigned. These tables do not hold every clone; where another copy was compared, an unresolved V gene accounts for under half, and the others remain unexplained. The table for this sample lists around 64,000 clones; 75% to 90% of them were counted only once. The ten largest make up about 0.36% of the sample.

Recombination connected TRBV4-1 to TRBJ2-1; 8 central bases correspond to TRBD2. The source is an adult with an advanced solid tumor such as melanoma, head and neck, liver or kidney cancer. The sample was CD4+ or CD8+ T cells sorted from blood, taken in a trial of the OX40 agonist ivuxolimab. The nucleotide sequence reads as follows: TGCGCCAGCAGCCAGGATCCCGCGGGGGGATACAATGAGCAGTTCTTC. This encodes CASSQDPAGGYNEQFF.